Shown below are 32 T cell receptor beta chains from a single sample sequenced in a study of graft-versus-host responses after intestinal transplantation. TCRdb's table, derived via immunoSEQ multiplex PCR, lists solely in-frame clones and lacks some. The sample contains roughly 97,000 clones, less than 90% of which appear only once. No antigen has been identified for these receptors. The sample consisted of unstimulated CD4+ T cells sorted from spleen or lymph node cells, taken before intestinal transplant. These receptor sequences come from a human donor who received an intestinal transplant.

The chain couples TRBV9 to TRBJ2-3, with 10 nucleotides matching TRBD2. The length of the CDR3 is 15 residues. V was pared by 3 bases and J by 1 base, with 2 bases of the junction left unmatched. Germline lookup yields CDR1 SGDLS and CDR2 YYNGEE. The CDR3 DNA reads as TGTGCCAGCAGCGAGCGGGAGGGAGGCACAGATACGCAGTATTTT. It specifies CASSEREGGTDTQYF.

The rearrangement uses TRBV7-3 and TRBJ2-1; 8 bases line up with TRBD1. The germline gives CDR1 SGHTA, CDR2 FQGTGA. CDR3 length equals 14 residues. V shed 5 bases and J 3 bases; nucleotides not matched to a gene: 3. The CDR3 nucleotides read TGTGCCAGCAGCCCGGGGACAGGCTACAATGAGCAGTTCTTC. Protein sequence: CASSPGTGYNEQFF.

The chain is built from TRBV11-2 and TRBJ2-3; 10 bases are a match to TRBD2. Germline assignment: CDR1 SGHAT and CDR2 FQNNGV. The CDR3 has 18 amino acids. The junction had 9 bases not matched to a gene; V was cut back by 0 bases and J by 3 bases. The CDR3 sequence is CASSLDEKRGGSTDTQYF. The CDR3 nucleotides are TGTGCCAGCAGCTTAGATGAGAAGCGGGGGGGCTCAACAGATACGCAGTATTTT.

The chain joins TRBV6-5 to TRBJ1-2, with 12 bases aligning to TRBD1. Germline-derived CDR1 and CDR2 are MNHEY and SVGAGI. The CDR3 runs 14 residues. The V and J ends lost 11 bases and 5 bases, in that order; junction bases with no gene match: 9. CDR3 nucleotide sequence: TGTGCCCTCCGGGACAGGGGGCTCGGGTATGGCTACACCTTC. This encodes CALRDRGLGYGYTF.

The genes are TRBV10-2 and TRBJ2-3, with 9 bases aligning to TRBD2. V dropped 4 bases and J dropped 1; count of bases not matched to a gene: 0. The CDR3 consists of 14 residues. From germline, CDR1 is WSHSY and CDR2 SAAADI. The CDR3 coding sequence is TGCGCCAGCAGTGGACTAGCGGGCACAGATACGCAGTATTTT. Translating gives CASSGLAGTDTQYF.

The V call is TRBV9, the J call TRBJ2-3; a weak D match, TRBD2 (5 bases). Germline lookup yields CDR1 SGDLS and CDR2 YYNGEE. The V end was cut by 4 bases, the J end by 4 bases, with 13 bases between. The CDR3 totals 14 residues. CDR3 residues: CASSPRAGADTQYF. The CDR3 DNA follows: TGTGCCAGCAGCCCTCGGGCCGGGGCAGATACGCAGTATTTT.

This rearrangement joins TRBV7-9 to TRBJ2-1, with 8 bases identical to TRBD2. This CDR3 region has 15 residues. J lost 6 bases, V lost 2 bases, and 6 bases had no gene match. CDR1 and CDR2 (germline): SEHNR, FQNEAQ (reference sequence). CDR3 sequence: CASSLSLAGGNEQFF. CDR3 nucleotide sequence: TGTGCCAGCAGCTTAAGCCTAGCGGGCGGCAATGAGCAGTTCTTC.

This chain joins TRBV30 and TRBJ1-2, with D possibly matching TRBD1 (6 bases). Germline CDR1 reads GTSNPN; CDR2 reads SVGIG (reference sequence). The CDR3 loop spans 13 amino acids. The V end was cut by 1 base, the J end by 4 bases, with 10 bases between. The CDR3 DNA sequence: TGTGCCTGGAGTGCCCTAGGGGGCTATGGCTACACCTTC. The encoded protein is CAWSALGGYGYTF.

This sequence joins TRBV6-5 and TRBJ2-5, with D perhaps TRBD2 (6 bases). Germline V gene sequence: CDR1 MNHEY, CDR2 SVGAGI. The CDR3 loop spans 15 amino acids. The V end lost 6 bases, the J end lost 2 bases, and 16 bases lay between the germline ends. This CDR3 reads CASSQFGDWQETQYF. The CDR3 nucleotides are TGTGCCAGCAGCCAGTTCGGGGACTGGCAAGAGACCCAGTACTTC.

This clone has a single count. This chain uses TRBV5-1 with TRBJ1-1; D is uncertain. CDR3 length: 13 amino acids. Trimming took off 1 base at V and 1 base at J, with 5 bases between the two ends. Germline V lookup: CDR1 SGHRS, CDR2 YFSETQ. CDR3 bases: TGCGCCAGCAGCTTGCTTTCGAACACTGAAGCTTTCTTT. The encoded protein is CASSLLSNTEAFF.

The chain joins TRBV19 to TRBJ1-2, with D possibly being TRBD1 (5 bases). V dropped 6 bases and J dropped 6 bases, with 17 bases sitting between them. Germline V CDR1 and CDR2: LNHDA, SQIVND (reference sequence). CDR3 size: 14 residues. The CDR3 DNA reads TGTGCCAGTAGAATACTCTCGACAGCGGATGGCTACACCTTC. Amino acid sequence: CASRILSTADGYTF.

Notes on this clone: In the same sample, other DNA sequences code for this CDR3. The CDR3 bases are TGCGCCAGCAGCTCGGGACAGGGTGGTTACAATGAGCAGTTCTTC. It encodes CASSSGQGGYNEQFF. V and J are TRBV5-1 and TRBJ2-1; 9 positions agree with TRBD1. The J segment lost 4 bases and the V segment lost 3 bases, leaving 5 bases of the junction unmatched. The germline gives CDR1 SGHRS, CDR2 YFSETQ. The CDR3 contains 15 residues.

The chain joins TRBV11-2 to TRBJ1-2, with 8 bases that match TRBD1. CDR3 length equals 15 residues. Per the germline V gene, CDR1 is SGHAT and CDR2 is FQNNGV. The V gene end was trimmed by 0 bases and the J gene end by 8 bases; junction bases not matched to a gene: 8. The CDR3 DNA reads as TGTGCCAGCAGCTTAGATTGGGCGACAGGGGAAGGCTACACCTTC. Translation: CASSLDWATGEGYTF. Combining the CDR3 with reference TRBV11-2 and TRBJ1-2 gives the whole variable domain EAGVAQSPRYKIIEKRQSVAFWCNPISGHATLYWYQQILGQGPKLLIQFQNNGVVDDSQLPKDRFSAERLKGVDSTLKIQPAKLEDSAVYLCASSLDWATGEGYTFGSGTRLTVV.

The chain has TRBV4-2 and TRBJ2-7; no clear D. Trimming pared 0 bases from V and 6 bases from J, leaving 12 bases between. Germline CDR1 reads LGHNA; CDR2 reads YNFKEQ. This CDR3 comprises 14 residues. This chain's CDR3 is CASSQDLRTREQYF. DNA for the CDR3: TGTGCCAGCAGCCAAGATCTTCGAACCCGCGAGCAGTACTTC.

The V and J genes are TRBV9 and TRBJ1-5, with a tentative D call TRBD1 (5 bases). Germline V CDR1 and CDR2: SGDLS, YYNGEE. V dropped 4 bases and J dropped 0 bases, with 8 bases sitting between them. The CDR3 runs 14 residues. The chain's CDR3 is CASSPQGSNQPQHF. CDR3 sequence (DNA): TGTGCCAGCAGCCCCCAGGGTAGCAATCAGCCCCAGCATTTT.

This sequence joins TRBV7-9 and TRBJ1-6; 8 bases align to TRBD1. Germline-derived CDR1 and CDR2 are SEHNR and FQNEAQ (reference sequence). The J segment lost 10 bases and the V segment lost 5 bases, leaving 13 bases of the junction unmatched. The CDR3 loop spans 16 amino acids. For the CDR3, the DNA is TGTGCCAGCAGCCCTGGGTCAGGGGGCCTGCGCTCACCCCTCCACTTT. It specifies CASSPGSGGLRSPLHF. Using reference TRBV7-9 and TRBJ1-6 for the parts outside the CDR3, the full variable domain is DTGVSQNPRHKITKRGQNVTFRCDPISEHNRLYWYRQTLGQGPEFLTYFQNEAQLEKSRLLSDRFSAERPKGSFSTLEIQRTEQGDSAMYLCASSPGSGGLRSPLHFGNGTRLTVT.

J is TRBJ2-7 and V is TRBV28; the match to TRBD1 covers 8 bases. CDR1 MDHEN and CDR2 SYDVKM come from the germline V gene. Trimming took 3 bases from V and 13 from J; bases not matched to a gene: 5. This CDR3 is 11 amino acids long. CDR3: CASSLLGQAYF. CDR3 coding DNA: TGTGCCAGCAGTTTGTTGGGACAGGCATACTTC.

This rearrangement joins TRBV25-1 to TRBJ1-6; TRBD1 is a possible D gene (5 bases). V lost 5 bases and J lost 3, with 11 bases in between. The CDR3 is 15 amino acids. CDR1 and CDR2 (germline): MGHDK, SYGVNS. CDR3 nucleotides: TGTGCCAGCAGTTCAGGGTTTTTCTATAATTCACCCCTCCACTTT. The encoded protein is CASSSGFFYNSPLHF.

The V gene is TRBV9, the J gene TRBJ2-3; 8 bases fit TRBD2. V lost 0 bases to trimming and J lost 4 bases; unmatched junction nucleotides: 1. The CDR3 extends over 14 amino acids. Germline CDR1 is SGDLS and CDR2 is YYNGEE. The CDR3 protein is CASSVAGGSDTQYF. The DNA of the CDR3 is TGTGCCAGCAGCGTAGCGGGGGGGTCAGATACGCAGTATTTT.

This clone was detected once. This sequence joins TRBV28 and TRBJ1-6; no reliable D call. Trimming took 1 base from V and 0 from J, leaving 7 bases between them. This CDR3 spans 16 amino acids. From germline, CDR1 is MDHEN and CDR2 SYDVKM. Written as DNA, the CDR3 is TGTGCCAGCAGTTTATTAGTCGGCTCCTATAATTCACCCCTCCACTTT. Its translation: CASSLLVGSYNSPLHF.

This chain links TRBV4-1 with TRBJ1-4; D unresolved. CDR1 is MGHRA, CDR2 YSYEKL, per germline. With 3 bases removed from V and 7 bases from J, the gap between germline ends came to 15 bases. This CDR3 is built from 15 residues. The CDR3 nucleotides read TGCGCCAGCAGCCAGTCCCCTTTAGTGCTTGAAAAACTGTTTTTT. Translation: CASSQSPLVLEKLFF.

The chain carries TRBV7-9 and TRBJ2-7; D is possibly TRBD2 (6 bases). The CDR3 loop spans 13 amino acids. The ends were cut back, 8 bases at V and 4 bases at J, with 15 bases in the middle. Per germline, CDR1 SEHNR and CDR2 FQNEAQ (reference sequence). CDR3 residues: CASASLAKYEQYF. In nucleotides, the CDR3 is TGTGCCAGCGCCTCCCTAGCGAAGTACGAGCAGTACTTC.

The V gene is TRBV7-3, the J gene TRBJ2-7, with a tentative D call TRBD2 (6 bases). The CDR3 extends over 13 amino acids. V lost 4 bases to trimming and J lost 5 bases, with 12 bases between them. CDR1 and CDR2 from the germline V gene are SGHTA and FQGTGA. The CDR3 region has the DNA TGTGCCAGCAGCTCCGGCTGGGGGGACGAGCAGTACTTC. It translates to CASSSGWGDEQYF.

V usage is TRBV7-9 and J usage is TRBJ2-3; D perhaps matches TRBD2 (5 bases). V lost 1 base, J lost 1 base, and 9 bases lay in between. The V gene's germline CDR1 is SEHNR and CDR2 FQNEAQ (reference sequence). The CDR3 loop spans 15 amino acids. The CDR3 protein is CASSLGAGGTDTQYF. CDR3 DNA sequence: TGTGCCAGCAGCTTAGGGGCGGGCGGCACAGATACGCAGTATTTT.

The chain recombines TRBV30 with TRBJ2-3, with 9 bases identical to TRBD2. The CDR3 spans 16 residues. Losses at the gene ends were 2 bases for V and 3 bases for J; bases not matched to a gene: 9. Germline CDR1 and CDR2: GTSNPN and SVGIG (reference sequence). In nucleotides, the CDR3 is TGTGCCTGGAGTTCCGTTAGCGGGAGTTTGACAGATACGCAGTATTTT. Protein product: CAWSSVSGSLTDTQYF.

The J gene is TRBJ1-2, the V gene TRBV28; D is unclear. Germline assignment: CDR1 MDHEN and CDR2 SYDVKM. The CDR3 spans 13 residues. V lost 2 bases, J lost 2 bases, and 6 bases lay in between. The CDR3 region is CASSLGQNYGYTF. DNA of the CDR3: TGTGCCAGCAGTTTAGGGCAGAACTATGGCTACACCTTC.

The sample holds one count of this clone. The rearrangement links TRBV2 to TRBJ2-7; no reliable D call. Germline lookup yields CDR1 SNHLY and CDR2 FYNNEI. CDR3 size: 11 residues. The V end lost 9 bases, the J end lost 3 bases, and 9 bases lay between the germline ends. CDR3 DNA sequence: TGTGCCAGTACCTACTTCTACGAGCAGTACTTC. It translates to CASTYFYEQYF.

The rearrangement uses TRBV11-2 and TRBJ2-1, with D maybe TRBD2 (5 bases). The CDR3 is 14 amino acids. The V end lost 1 base, the J end lost 5 bases, and 9 bases lay between the germline ends. From germline, CDR1 is SGHAT and CDR2 FQNNGV. For the CDR3, the DNA is TGTGCCAGCAGCTTAGGAGGGATCAACAATGAGCAGTTCTTC. It codes for CASSLGGINNEQFF.

V usage is TRBV2 and J usage is TRBJ2-5; D ambiguous. The CDR3 has 14 amino acids. Trimming removed 10 bases at V and 4 bases at J, with 19 bases between. Germline V gives CDR1 SNHLY, CDR2 FYNNEI. In DNA, the CDR3 is TGTGCCACACTGGTAGGGTTAGGTCCAGAGACCCAGTACTTC. Amino acid sequence: CATLVGLGPETQYF.

The chain recombines TRBV29-1 with TRBJ2-3, with TRBD2 matching 11 bases. V lost 4 bases to trimming and J lost 3 bases; unmatched junction nucleotides: 9. Germline CDR1 is SQVTM and CDR2 is ANQGSEA. The CDR3 length is 16 residues. CDR3 in amino acids: CSVGLSASGRTDTQYF. CDR3 in DNA: TGCAGCGTTGGTCTTTCGGCTAGCGGGAGGACAGATACGCAGTATTTT.

The chain carries TRBV7-6 and TRBJ1-6; no clear D. This CDR3 spans 13 amino acids. The germline V and J ends were trimmed by 5 bases and 7 bases, with 9 bases remaining between them. In germline, CDR1 is SGHVS, CDR2 FNYEAQ. CDR3 loop: CASSPGLNSPLHF. CDR3 in DNA: TGTGCCAGCAGCCCAGGACTCAATTCACCCCTCCACTTT. Using reference TRBV7-6 and TRBJ1-6 for the parts outside the CDR3, the full variable domain is GAGVSQSPRYKVTKRGQDVALRCDPISGHVSLYWYRQALGQGPEFLTYFNYEAQQDKSGLPNDRFSAERPEGSISTLTIQRTEQRDSAMYRCASSPGLNSPLHFGNGTRLTVT.

The chain combines TRBV11-2 with TRBJ2-5; D gene ambiguous. The J call may be wrong; the DNA end is better matched by TRBJ2-7. Germline lookup yields CDR1 SGHAT and CDR2 FQNNGV. The CDR3 consists of 14 residues. In nucleotides, the CDR3 is TGTGCCAGCAGCTTAGATCTAACGTACTACGAGCAGTACTTC. Translated: CASSLDLTYYEQYF.